This T cell receptor (beta chain) was recovered during a study of brain T cells in children with intractable seizures. TCRdb keeps only in-frame clones here, not all; method: immunoSEQ multiplex PCR. This sample carries roughly 80,000 clones, just over 90% of them seen once, and the ten largest clones take roughly 1.4%. Sequencing used peripheral blood, obtained at surgery. The TCR comes from a boy less than two years old with tuberous sclerosis and intractable seizures.

The CDR3 protein is CASSQDLGRGAYSNQPQHF. CDR3 nucleotides: TGCGCCAGCAGCCAAGATTTAGGCAGGGGAGCTTATAGCAATCAGCCCCAGCATTTT. The chain carries TRBV4-1 and TRBJ1-5, with D possibly being TRBD1 (6 bases). The CDR3 consists of 19 residues. Germline V gene sequence: CDR1 MGHRA, CDR2 YSYEKL. Trimming pared 0 bases from V and 0 bases from J, leaving 18 bases between.